The clone carrying this T cell receptor beta chain turned up a few times. Extraction yielded at least 5.5 micrograms of total RNA per sample. PCR was performed a second time for 7 to 11 cycles using a sample-barcoded 5' primer and a J-beta primer mix. In TCRdb, the 5' RACE reads were re-called with MiXCR into one record per CDR3 protein. The sample consists of more than 600,000 distinct CDR3 sequences, 20% to 30% of them appearing once. This entry belongs to a study of blood T cells in healthy people across ages. The same data also went into a second study, on T cells of mothers and their children.

The receptor was isolated from a boy between 10 and 17 years old in good health. What was sequenced was blood.

The CDR3 DNA reads as TGTGCCAGCAGTTCTCCCTCCTATAATTCACCCCTCCACTTT. It specifies CASSSPSYNSPLHF. V gene TRBV27 combines with J gene TRBJ1-6; no clear D. The CDR3 consists of 14 residues. Germline V lookup: CDR1 MNHEY, CDR2 SMNVEV (reference sequence). V was cut by 4 bases and J by 0 bases, with 4 bases left in between.